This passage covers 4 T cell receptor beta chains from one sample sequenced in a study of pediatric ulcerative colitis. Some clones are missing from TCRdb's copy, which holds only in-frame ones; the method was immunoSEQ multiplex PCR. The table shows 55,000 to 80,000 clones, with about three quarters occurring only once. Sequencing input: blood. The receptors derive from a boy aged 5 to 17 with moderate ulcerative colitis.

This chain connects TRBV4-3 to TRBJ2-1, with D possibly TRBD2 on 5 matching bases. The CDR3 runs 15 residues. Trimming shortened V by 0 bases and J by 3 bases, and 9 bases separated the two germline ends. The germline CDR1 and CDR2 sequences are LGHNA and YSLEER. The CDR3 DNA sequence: TGCGCCAGCAGCCAAGAACCTAGCTTCTACAATGAGCAGTTCTTC. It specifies CASSQEPSFYNEQFF.

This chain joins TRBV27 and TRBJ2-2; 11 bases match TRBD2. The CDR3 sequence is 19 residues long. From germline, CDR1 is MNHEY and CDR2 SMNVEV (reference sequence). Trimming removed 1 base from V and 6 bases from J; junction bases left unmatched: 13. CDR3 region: CASSLWLAGGLLGAGELFF. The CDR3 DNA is TGTGCCAGCAGTTTATGGCTAGCGGGAGGCCTCTTAGGGGCCGGGGAGCTGTTTTTT.

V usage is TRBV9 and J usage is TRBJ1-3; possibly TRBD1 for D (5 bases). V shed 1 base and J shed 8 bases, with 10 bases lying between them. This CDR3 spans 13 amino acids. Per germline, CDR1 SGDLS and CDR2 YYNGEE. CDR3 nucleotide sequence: TGTGCCAGCAGCGTACGGAGGGGAGACACCATATATTTT. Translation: CASSVRRGDTIYF.

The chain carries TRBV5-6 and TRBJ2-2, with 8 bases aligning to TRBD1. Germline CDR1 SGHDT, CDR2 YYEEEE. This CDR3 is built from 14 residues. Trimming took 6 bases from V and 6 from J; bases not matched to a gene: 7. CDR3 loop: CASISQGGSGELFF. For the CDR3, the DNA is TGTGCCAGCATATCACAGGGGGGATCCGGGGAGCTGTTTTTT.